These 15 T cell receptor beta chains were all obtained from the same sample, sequenced in a study of blood T cells in healthy people across ages. Primed by a sample-barcoded 5' primer and a J-beta primer mix, a second PCR proceeded for about 7 to 11 cycles. TCRdb reprocessed the 5' RACE reads with MiXCR, giving one entry per CDR3 protein. Among approximately 800,000 distinct CDR3 sequences listed, roughly 25% were seen once. The same data also went into a second study, on T cells of mothers and their children.

Material: blood. All receptors derive from a boy aged 5-17 years in good health.

Comment on this clonotype: The junction departs from the called germline gene at one end, perhaps through a read error. The V gene is TRBV6-1, the J gene TRBJ2-3; D gene unclear. Germline V gene data show CDR1 as MNHNS and CDR2 as SASEGT. This CDR3 has 13 amino acids. CDR3 sequence: CASREAFRDTQYF. The CDR3 DNA sequence: TGTGCCAGCAGGGAAGCTTTTAGGGATACGCAGTATTTT.

This clonotype was picked up a small number of times. This sequence joins TRBV18 and TRBJ2-3; D remains ambiguous. CDR3 size: 15 residues. CDR1 is KGHSH, CDR2 LQKENI, per germline. V was pared by 3 bases and J by 0 bases, with 10 bases between. CDR3 nucleotide sequence: TGTGCCAGCTCACCTTGGACCGTGAGCACAGATACGCAGTATTTT. This sequence encodes CASSPWTVSTDTQYF.

J is TRBJ2-5 and V is TRBV12-3 or TRBV12-4; 9 positions match TRBD1. V gave up 2 bases and J gave up 5 bases; unmatched junction bases: 6. The CDR3 spans 15 residues. The CDR3 DNA is TGTGCCAGCAGTTTATGGGACAGGGCCAGTGAGACCCAGTACTTC. This translates into CASSLWDRASETQYF.

This clonotype appeared once. The V gene is TRBV20-1, the J gene TRBJ2-7; unclear D gene. Looked up from germline, CDR1 is DFQATT and CDR2 is SNEGSKA (reference sequence). The CDR3 runs 14 residues. With 3 bases removed from V and 2 bases from J, the gap between germline ends came to 14 bases. CDR3 amino acids: CSASLADVTYEQYF. CDR3 sequence (DNA): TGCAGTGCTAGCTTGGCAGATGTCACCTACGAGCAGTACTTC.

This clonotype was seen a few times. The chain employs TRBV5-1 and TRBJ2-1, with 16 bases identical to TRBD2. The germline CDR1 and CDR2 sequences are SGHRS and YFSETQ. The CDR3 loop spans 18 amino acids. The V gene end was trimmed by 2 bases and the J gene end by 4 bases; junction bases not matched to a gene: 6. CDR3 DNA sequence: TGCGCCAGCAGCTTAGGGACTAGCGGGAGGGCCGGGTACAATGAGCAGTTCTTC. The encoded protein is CASSLGTSGRAGYNEQFF.

The rearrangement joins TRBV10-2 to TRBJ2-5; 8 nucleotides line up with TRBD2. CDR3 length equals 14 residues. Germline V gives CDR1 WSHSY, CDR2 SAAADI. Trimming at V came to 7 bases and at J to 9 bases, leaving 13 bases not matched to a gene. The CDR3 region has the DNA TGCGCCAGCACCCCGGGACTAGGAGAGAGGGCCCAGTACTTC. This translates into CASTPGLGERAQYF.

This clonotype turned up a few times. The chain carries TRBV29-1 and TRBJ2-2; D is perhaps TRBD2 (6 bases). Trimming removed 5 bases at V and 3 bases at J, with 16 bases between. CDR1 is SQVTM, CDR2 ANQGSEA, per germline. The CDR3 sequence is 15 residues long. CDR3 nucleotide sequence: TGCAGCGTTCAATTCGCGGGAAGTTACACCGGGGAGCTGTTTTTT. Its translation is CSVQFAGSYTGELFF.

This chain connects TRBV5-1 to TRBJ2-7; 9 nucleotides align to TRBD2. Germline V lookup: CDR1 SGHRS, CDR2 YFSETQ. Unmatched junction bases numbered 7, after V lost 0 bases and J lost 6 bases. The CDR3 sequence is 15 residues long. The DNA for the CDR3 is TGCGCCAGCAGCTTGGTTGGCGGGGGGGCGGGCGAGCAGTACTTC. Translation gives CASSLVGGGAGEQYF.

In its sample, this clonotype was seen a few times. The V call is TRBV7-9, the J call TRBJ1-1; no firm D call. Per the germline V gene, CDR1 is SEHNR and CDR2 is FQNEAQ (reference sequence). V was trimmed by 5 bases and J by 1 base, leaving 14 bases between them. This CDR3 spans 15 amino acids. CDR3 in DNA: TGTGCCAGCAGCCCTCGGGGAGGCCCGAACACTGAAGCTTTCTTT. It codes for CASSPRGGPNTEAFF.

The sample holds one count of this clonotype. This rearrangement joins TRBV10-3 to TRBJ2-2; TRBD1 aligns across 7 bases. This CDR3 comprises 14 residues. Germline V gene lookup returns CDR1 ENHRY and CDR2 SYGVKD. Trimming cost V 6 bases and J 3 bases; bases outside gene matches: 4. CDR3 DNA sequence: TGTGCCATCAGAGACAGGGCGGACACCGGGGAGCTGTTTTTT. It yields the protein CAIRDRADTGELFF.

This clonotype was detected only a few times. The J gene is TRBJ1-5, the V gene TRBV6-6, with a tentative D call TRBD1 (5 bases). V was trimmed by 0 bases and J by 6 bases, leaving 9 bases between them. The CDR3 has 14 amino acids. CDR1 is MNHNY and CDR2 is SVGAGI in the germline V gene (reference sequence). The CDR3 here is CASSYSSGSQPQHF. The CDR3 bases are TGTGCCAGCAGTTACTCGTCAGGGTCTCAGCCCCAGCATTTT.

This clonotype was seen only a few times. The chain combines TRBV6-1 with TRBJ1-1, with D perhaps TRBD1 (5 bases). Looked up from germline, CDR1 is MNHNS and CDR2 is SASEGT. V lost 6 bases and J 1 base, leaving 12 bases between the germline ends. The CDR3 consists of 14 residues. CDR3 amino acids: CASRKDRENTEAFF. The DNA of the CDR3 is TGTGCCAGCAGGAAAGACAGAGAGAACACTGAAGCTTTCTTT.

This chain links TRBV29-1 with TRBJ2-5; TRBD2 matches 9 bases. The CDR3 spans 16 residues. Germline-derived CDR1 and CDR2 are SQVTM and ANQGSEA. J gave up 6 bases and V 7 bases, and 18 bases lay outside the gene matches. The CDR3 reads CSARRHSGSEEKTQYF. The CDR3, as DNA: TGCAGCGCCCGCCGACATAGCGGGAGCGAGGAGAAGACCCAGTACTTC.

This clonotype was seen more than once but under ten times. The chain uses TRBV29-1 and TRBJ1-2; 8 nucleotides line up with TRBD1. The CDR3 length is 14 residues. Trimming at V came to 6 bases and at J to 5 bases, leaving 11 bases not matched to a gene. Germline CDR1 and CDR2: SQVTM and ANQGSEA. CDR3 region: CSVDDRGRGYGYTF. CDR3 in DNA: TGCAGCGTAGACGACAGGGGAAGAGGATATGGCTACACCTTC.

The chain combines TRBV20-1 with TRBJ1-1, with no clear D. Germline V gives CDR1 DFQATT, CDR2 SNEGSKA (reference sequence). Trimming cost V 0 bases and J 3 bases, with 26 bases left between them. The CDR3 runs 19 residues. Written as DNA, the CDR3 is TGCAGTGCTAGAGATCTGGCGGGTTGGGCCCTGACTGTGGACACTGAAGCTTTCTTT. Translating gives CSARDLAGWALTVDTEAFF.